The rows below give T cell receptor beta chains drawn from one sample of a study of T cells in Graves' hyperthyroidism and ophthalmopathy. MiXCR was run by TCRdb on the multiplex PCR reads, yielding one entry per CDR3 protein. The sample consists of around 35,000 distinct CDR3 sequences, around 53% of them appearing once. Sample: blood. Source of these receptors: a woman in her 40s with Graves' ophthalmopathy. CDR3s include the opening cysteine and the closing phenylalanine or tryptophan. The order of the fields is J gene, V gene, D gene, clone size, CDR3 protein, CDR3 DNA. D genes are given only for firm matches. Clone size is shown for a subset of rows, as once, few, many or a class of expanded clone.

TRBJ2-7	TRBV20-1	TRBD2	-	CSARTKTSGRAWGPYEQYF	TGCAGTGCTAGGACCAAGACTAGCGGGAGGGCCTGGGGACCGTACGAGCAGTACTTC
TRBJ1-1	TRBV5-1	-	many	CASSPGAQGNTEAFF	TGCGCCAGCAGCCCCGGGGCGCAAGGGAACACTGAAGCTTTCTTT
TRBJ1-1	TRBV12-3/TRBV12-4	TRBD1	many	CASSRTGKEAFF	TGTGCCAGCAGCCGGACAGGGAAGGAAGCTTTCTTT
TRBJ1-2	TRBV29-1	TRBD1	medium-sized	CSVTGANYGYTF	TGCAGCGTTACAGGGGCTAACTATGGCTACACCTTC
TRBJ2-7	TRBV29-1	-	-	CGVGARDSSSDEQYF	TGCGGCGTTGGGGCCCGGGATAGTTCGTCTGACGAGCAGTACTTC
TRBJ1-1	TRBV6-2/TRBV6-3	-	-	CASNLPQAGKNTEAFF	TGTGCCAGCAATTTACCCCAGGCGGGGAAGAACACCGAAGCTTTCTTT
TRBJ2-1	TRBV6-1	TRBD2	many	CASSGMGGGFPYNEQFF	TGTGCCAGCAGTGGAATGGGCGGGGGTTTTCCCTACAATGAGCAGTTCTTC
TRBJ1-2	TRBV5-1	TRBD1	-	CASSWGDRVPYGYTF	TGCGCCAGCAGCTGGGGGGACAGGGTTCCCTATGGCTACACCTTC
TRBJ1-6	TRBV12-2	-	-	CASRLGHRYFGSPLHF	TGTGCAAGTCGCTTAGGACATCGGTACTTCGGTTCACCCCTCCACTTT
TRBJ1-5	TRBV9	-	-	CASSVGGRVQPQHF	TGTGCCAGCAGCGTAGGGGGACGGGTTCAGCCCCAGCATTTT
TRBJ2-5	TRBV9	-	-	CASSLIGPGETQYF	TGTGCCAGCAGCCTCATAGGGCCCGGCGAGACCCAGTACTTC
TRBJ2-5	TRBV20-1	-	-	CSARKGLSQETQYF	TGCAGTGCTAGGAAGGGGCTCAGCCAAGAGACCCAGTACTTC
TRBJ2-7	TRBV11-2	TRBD2	once	CASSQRFACGGAPPCSYEQYF	TGTGCCAGCAGCCAGAGGTTTGCATGCGGGGGTGCACCTCCGTGCTCCTACGAGCAGTACTTC
TRBJ2-3	TRBV11-2	TRBD2	many	CASSVNSRGGPDTQYF	TGTGCCAGCAGCGTAAACTCACGGGGGGGCCCAGATACGCAGTATTTT
TRBJ1-5	TRBV6-2/TRBV6-3	-	many	CASSYAENQPQHF	TGTGCCAGCAGTTACGCTGAGAATCAGCCCCAGCATTTT
TRBJ2-3	TRBV7-9	TRBD2	many	CASNPSAGGPTDTQYF	TGTGCCAGCAACCCCTCTGCGGGAGGGCCCACAGATACGCAGTATTTT
TRBJ1-1	TRBV29-1	TRBD1	many	CSVEGVSGGRTEAFF	TGCAGCGTTGAGGGAGTATCAGGGGGGCGGACTGAAGCTTTCTTT
TRBJ2-2	TRBV6-2/TRBV6-3	-	many	CASRRGHRAGELFF	TGTGCCAGCAGGAGGGGACACAGGGCCGGGGAGCTGTTTTTT
TRBJ1-5	TRBV24-1	TRBD1	-	CATQADRDQPQHF	TGTGCCACCCAAGCGGACAGGGATCAGCCCCAGCATTTT
TRBJ2-3	TRBV5-1	-	-	CASTLTGGQDTQYF	TGCGCCAGCACCCTGACAGGTGGTCAAGATACGCAGTATTTT
TRBJ2-1	TRBV28	TRBD2	-	CASSRTSGGGSYNEQFF	TGTGCCAGCAGTCGGACTAGCGGGGGGGGGTCCTACAATGAGCAGTTCTTC
TRBJ1-1	TRBV5-1	TRBD1	-	CAPWTGSCWDTEAFF	TGCGCCCCATGGACAGGGAGTTGCTGGGACACTGAAGCTTTCTTT
TRBJ2-3	TRBV6-5	TRBD2	-	CASRNGTSGGADTQYF	TGTGCCAGCAGGAATGGGACTAGCGGGGGGGCAGATACGCAGTATTTT
TRBJ1-6	TRBV7-9	TRBD1	medium-sized	CASSPGQKDSPLHF	TGTGCCAGCAGCCCGGGACAGAAGGATTCACCCCTCCACTTT
TRBJ2-3	TRBV30	-	few	CAWTPSNTDTQYF	TGTGCCTGGACTCCTTCGAACACAGATACGCAGTATTTT
TRBJ1-5	TRBV6-1	TRBD1	-	CASTKIGGLQLQHF	TGTGCCAGCACCAAGATAGGGGGCCTTCAGCTCCAGCATTTT
TRBJ2-2	TRBV25-1	TRBD2	few	CASTAGRESAGELFF	TGTGCCAGCACCGCTGGGCGGGAGAGCGCCGGGGAGCTGTTTTTT
TRBJ1-5	TRBV28	-	few	CASSLGQVTPQHF	TGTGCCAGCAGTTTGGGGCAGGTGACGCCCCAGCATTTT
TRBJ1-5	TRBV15	-	few	CATRSRGNQPQHF	TGTGCCACCAGATCCAGGGGCAATCAGCCCCAGCATTTT
TRBJ2-1	TRBV7-3	TRBD1	-	CASSPSGTGSRSTGEQFF	TGTGCCAGCAGCCCGTCCGGGACAGGGTCTAGAAGCACCGGGGAGCAGTTCTTC
TRBJ1-5	TRBV2	-	-	CAGALAANQPQHF	TGTGCCGGGGCCCTGGCAGCGAATCAGCCCCAGCATTTT
TRBJ2-3	TRBV2	-	many	CASREEGKSTDTQYF	TGTGCCAGCAGGGAGGAGGGTAAAAGCACAGATACGCAGTATTTT